This T cell receptor (beta chain) comes out of a study of cytomegalovirus exposure and HLA in healthy donors. Study background: In a later analysis, the roughly 120 validation repertoires were reported to have used the same platform as the roughly 600 first-cohort repertoires. Study outcomes and limitations: While the bulk of TCR sequences proved rare, some public TCRs turned up in many donors.

As regards this clone: The antigen is unknown.

Generated by immunoSEQ multiplex PCR, the TCRdb table keeps only in-frame clones and is missing some. The table has 250,000 to 300,000 clones, 65% to 90% seen once; the top ten hold roughly 1%. V lost 5 bases to trimming and J lost 2 bases; unmatched junction nucleotides: 9. The germline V gene has CDR1 SSHAT and CDR2 FNYEAQ (reference sequence). The CDR3 is 16 residues long. The sequence was collected from a woman younger than 30 in good health and CMV-seronegative. The chain uses TRBV7-7 and TRBJ2-5; 9 nucleotides align to TRBD1. Sequenced material: PBMCs. The CDR3 DNA reads as TGTGCCAGCAGCCCAATACAGGGGGCGGGACAAGAGACCCAGTACTTC. The encoded protein is CASSPIQGAGQETQYF.